The rows below give T cell receptor beta chains drawn from one sample of a study of blood T cell repertoires in COVID-19. The data were produced by immunoSEQ multiplex PCR, yet TCRdb's version contains in-frame clones alone and is incomplete. The table records about 63,000 clones, about 76% of them present only once. Specimen: peripheral blood. The receptors come from a woman of 80 years or more with acute or convalescent COVID-19. CDR3s include the opening cysteine and the closing phenylalanine or tryptophan. The D gene is left open where the match is weak. Not every row has a clone size; where given, it reads once, few, many or a size class.

-	TRBV4-3	-	TRBJ2-1	TGCGCCAGCAGCCAACGACGGGGTGCGGGCCCCTCCTACAATGAGCAGTTCTTC	CASSQRRGAGPSYNEQFF
-	TRBV6-1	-	TRBJ2-1	TGTGCCAGCAGTGAAGATTTGGGCAGCTCCTACAATGAGCAGTTCTTC	CASSEDLGSSYNEQFF
TRBD2	TRBV28	-	TRBJ2-7	TGTGCCAGCAGTTTATGGTCGGGGAGGGCTTCGGGGGACGAGCAGTACTTC	CASSLWSGRASGDEQYF
-	TRBV10-3	few	TRBJ1-5	TGTGCCATCAGTGAGACCGGGGGAGGAACCCAGCATTTT	CAISETGGGTQHF
-	TRBV28	-	TRBJ1-2	TGTGCCAGCAGTCCCTGGGGAGGGCGCGACTATGGCTACACCTTC	CASSPWGGRDYGYTF
TRBD1	TRBV9	-	TRBJ2-7	TGTGCCAGCAGCCCCCGGGACAGGTTCTACGAGCAGTACTTC	CASSPRDRFYEQYF
-	TRBV30	-	TRBJ1-2	TGTGCCTGGGCTAACAGGGATCTTGGTGGCTACACCTTC	CAWANRDLGGYTF
-	TRBV28	once	TRBJ2-1	TGTGCCAGCAGTTTACTAGTCCATGAGCAGTTCTTC	CASSLLVHEQFF
TRBD1	TRBV9	-	TRBJ1-1	TGTGCCAGCAGCCCTCGGGGACAGGGGTTGTGGACTGAAGCTTTCTTT	CASSPRGQGLWTEAFF
-	TRBV4-3	-	TRBJ2-1	TGCGCCAGCAGCCAAGACTATGCAGGTGAGCAGTTCTTC	CASSQDYAGEQFF
TRBD1	TRBV29-1	-	TRBJ2-5	TGCAGCGGGTGGGGACAGGGTGGCGAGACCCAGTACTTC	CSGWGQGGETQYF
TRBD2	TRBV2	-	TRBJ2-3	TGTGCCAGCTCTCCCGGGACTAGCGCGCAGTATTTT	CASSPGTSAQYF
TRBD1	TRBV7-9	-	TRBJ1-4	TGTGCCAGCAGCCCAACCGGGACAGACTTTGAAAAACTGTTTTTT	CASSPTGTDFEKLFF
-	TRBV5-1	once	TRBJ1-6	TGCGCCAGCAGCCTCCGGGGAGAGGATTCACCCCTCCACTTT	CASSLRGEDSPLHF
-	TRBV10-3	-	TRBJ1-2	TGTGCCATCAGTGCAGGGACACTCTCCGGCTACACCTTC	CAISAGTLSGYTF
TRBD1	TRBV7-2	-	TRBJ1-2	TGTGCCAGCAGCCTCGAGGGGACAGGGAGTGTTGGCTACACCTTC	CASSLEGTGSVGYTF
TRBD1	TRBV5-1	-	TRBJ1-2	TGCGCCAGCAGCTGGTCGACAGGGCCGTTTGCGGGCTACACCTTC	CASSWSTGPFAGYTF
TRBD1	TRBV18	-	TRBJ1-5	TGTGCCAGCTCACCCGAAAGACAGGGCCCCCAGCATTTT	CASSPERQGPQHF
-	TRBV25-1	-	TRBJ1-3	TGTGCCAGCAGCGGGGGAGGTTGGGAAGGAGGAAACACCATATATTTT	CASSGGGWEGGNTIYF
-	TRBV18	-	TRBJ2-5	TGTGCCAGCTCACCAGGGGAGGAGACCCAGTACTTC	CASSPGEETQYF
-	TRBV6-5	-	TRBJ2-1	TGTGCCAGCAGACAAACTAGGCAAAGGGCCAATGAGCAGTTCTTC	CASRQTRQRANEQFF
-	TRBV27	-	TRBJ2-7	TGTGCCAGCAGTTTAAGGGACATACCCTACGAGCAGTACTTC	CASSLRDIPYEQYF
-	TRBV30	-	TRBJ2-3	TGTGCCTCCTTAGGCAGGGAAACAGATACGCAGTATTTT	CASLGRETDTQYF
TRBD2	TRBV18	-	TRBJ2-2	TGTGCCAGCTCCCCTGGACTAGCGGGAGAAACCGGGGAGCTGTTTTTT	CASSPGLAGETGELFF
-	TRBV18	few	TRBJ2-7	TGTGCCAGCTCAACAGGGATGATGTACGAGCAGTACTTC	CASSTGMMYEQYF
TRBD2	TRBV2	-	TRBJ2-7	TGTGCCAGCACCCGGGGCGGGAGCTCCTACGAGCAGTACTTC	CASTRGGSSYEQYF
-	TRBV11-3	once	TRBJ2-2	TGTGCCAGCAGCCCAAACACCGGGGAGCTGTTTTTT	CASSPNTGELFF
-	TRBV2	-	TRBJ2-3	TGTGCCAGCAGACCCGTACTGACAGATACGCAGTATTTT	CASRPVLTDTQYF
-	TRBV19	-	TRBJ1-1	TGTGCCAGTAGTATAGGGACAGTGCCTAAAGCTTTCTTT	CASSIGTVPKAFF
TRBD2	TRBV5-6	few	TRBJ2-1	TGTGCCAGCAGCTTGGATCTAGCGGGAGGGTCCTACAATGAGCAGTTCTTC	CASSLDLAGGSYNEQFF
-	TRBV28	-	TRBJ2-3	TGTGCCAGCAGTTTGAACAGGCCGGCAGATACGCAGTATTTT	CASSLNRPADTQYF
TRBD2	TRBV2	-	TRBJ2-3	TGTGCCAGCAGTGTGGAGACTAGCGGAGATACGCAGTATTTT	CASSVETSGDTQYF
TRBD2	TRBV19	-	TRBJ2-7	TGTGCCAGTAGTCCTGGACTAGCGGGAGGGAGCTCCTACGAGCAGTACTTC	CASSPGLAGGSSYEQYF
TRBD2	TRBV2	-	TRBJ2-5	TGTGCCAGCAGTGACCTAGCGGGGCAAGAGACCCAGTACTTC	CASSDLAGQETQYF
TRBD1	TRBV5-1	-	TRBJ2-1	TGCGCCAGCAGCTTGGCCGCCGGGACAGGGAGCTACAATGAGCAGTTCTTC	CASSLAAGTGSYNEQFF
-	TRBV7-2	-	TRBJ1-5	TGTGCCAGCAGCTTAGGGGGGGTCGGGTATAGCAATCAGCCCCAGCATTTT	CASSLGGVGYSNQPQHF
TRBD1	TRBV10-3	-	TRBJ1-2	TGTGCCACCTGGACAGGGGCATGGGGCGATGGCTACACCTTC	CATWTGAWGDGYTF
TRBD2	TRBV28	-	TRBJ2-3	TGTGCCAGCAGTAAGGCGGGAGGAGGTAGCACAGATACGCAGTATTTT	CASSKAGGGSTDTQYF
-	TRBV9	-	TRBJ2-5	TGTGCCAGCAGCGCGGGACAAATGGAGACCCAGTACTTC	CASSAGQMETQYF
-	TRBV6-2/TRBV6-3	-	TRBJ1-5	TGTGCCAGCAGTTACCCGCACGGACTCAATCAGCCCCAGCATTTT	CASSYPHGLNQPQHF